Described below is a single TCR beta chain sequence and its context. What it recognizes is unknown. This may be a read error, as it is one base from a much larger clone. This record belongs to a study of blood T cells in healthy people across ages. The wider study: Template switching caught about one barcoded beta molecule for each two T cells.

Overall study results and limits: What prevented conclusive comparison of naive and antigen-experienced cells was that PBMCs were unsorted. There was no known CMV status for donors, so expanded clonotype changes were possibly confounded.

The second PCR ran roughly 7 to 12 cycles with a sample-barcoded 5' primer and J-beta primers. TCRdb processed the 5' RACE reads anew with MiXCR; each CDR3 protein has one entry. The sample lists roughly 800,000 distinct CDR3 sequences, 58% seen once, with approximately 23% in the top ten. The clonotype comes from a man aged 25 to 40 in good health. Sequencing input: blood.

CDR3 region: CASSFTGTGVNERFF. The CDR3 DNA sequence: TGTGCCAGCAGCTTTACCGGGACAGGGGTCAATGAGCGGTTCTTC. The chain recombines TRBV7-2 with TRBJ2-1; 10 bases align to TRBD1. The CDR3 consists of 15 residues. Germline CDR1 and CDR2: SGHTA and FQGNSA.